These 24 T cell receptor beta chains came from one sample sequenced in a study of lung T cells in sarcoidosis with Löfgren's syndrome. TCRdb analysed the reads with MiXCR anew, one entry per CDR3 protein. Among under 20,000 distinct CDR3 sequences listed, around 20% were seen once. The sample was CD4+ T cells from bronchoalveolar lavage. The receptors here all came from a human donor with sarcoidosis (Löfgren's syndrome or another form), or a control subject (not recorded which).

V gene TRBV5-1 combines with J gene TRBJ1-5; the D is unclear. The CDR3 has 14 residues. Germline V gene lookup returns CDR1 SGHRS and CDR2 YFSETQ. V gave up 0 bases and J gave up 7 bases, with 11 bases separating them. This CDR3 reads CASSLGSGKQPQHF. The CDR3 region has the DNA TGCGCCAGCAGCTTGGGTTCCGGGAAGCAGCCCCAGCATTTT.

In this sample, this clonotype turned up many times. This rearrangement joins TRBV7-3 to TRBJ1-1; D perhaps matches TRBD1 (6 bases). Germline CDR1 reads SGHTA; CDR2 reads FQGTGA. V lost 5 bases and J 0 bases, leaving 13 bases between the germline ends. The CDR3 has 15 amino acids. The CDR3 sequence: CASSGTGTVNTEAFF. In DNA form, the CDR3 reads TGTGCCAGCAGCGGTACAGGGACCGTGAACACTGAAGCTTTCTTT. The variable domain in full, completed from reference TRBV7-3 and TRBJ1-1, reads GAGVSQTPSNKVTEKGKYVELRCDPISGHTALYWYRQSLGQGPEFLIYFQGTGAADDSGLPNDRFFAVRPEGSVSTLKIQRTERGDSAVYLCASSGTGTVNTEAFFGQGTRLTVV.

The table lists this clonotype with a count of one. The chain is built from TRBV14 and TRBJ2-3, with D perhaps TRBD2 (6 bases). CDR1 and CDR2 from the germline V gene are SGHDN and FVKESK. The CDR3 totals 16 residues. V was trimmed by 2 bases and J by 3 bases, leaving 15 bases between them. The CDR3 DNA is TGTGCCAGCAGCCAACCCCGGGGGATGCGAACAGATACGCAGTATTTT. This gives the protein CASSQPRGMRTDTQYF.

The chain couples TRBV4-2 to TRBJ2-7, with a possible D match to TRBD2 (6 bases). V lost 1 base and J lost 3, with 16 bases in between. The CDR3 is 16 amino acids. Germline CDR1 and CDR2: LGHNA and YNFKEQ. CDR3 region: CASSQATGVGVYEQYF. CDR3 DNA sequence: TGTGCCAGCAGCCAAGCGACGGGAGTGGGGGTCTACGAGCAGTACTTC.

In its sample, this clonotype ranks as medium-sized. The chain employs TRBV6-1 and TRBJ2-2; D perhaps matches TRBD1 (5 bases). Trimming removed 5 bases at V and 7 bases at J, with 11 bases between. CDR1 and CDR2 from the germline V gene are MNHNS and SASEGT. CDR3 size: 13 residues. This CDR3 is CASSLGADGELFF. In nucleotides, the CDR3 is TGTGCCAGCAGTCTAGGGGCGGACGGGGAGCTGTTTTTT.

This clonotype showed up just a few times. A much larger clone differs from this one at a single base, so this may be a read error. The J gene is TRBJ1-1, the V gene TRBV28; D is uncertain. Germline CDR1 is MDHEN and CDR2 is SYDVKM. This CDR3 region has 16 residues. The V gene lost 3 bases and the J gene lost 1 base, with 15 bases spanning the gap. The chain's CDR3 is CASSFRGRLSNTEAFF. The DNA for the CDR3 is TGTGCCAGCAGTTTTCGCGGACGGCTGTCGAACACTGAAGCTTTCTTT.

The sample holds one count of this clonotype. Being one base from a much bigger clone, this may be a read error. This chain links TRBV28 with TRBJ2-1, with D possibly being TRBD1 (5 bases). The germline CDR1 and CDR2 sequences are MDHEN and SYDVKM. The CDR3 totals 13 residues. In nucleotides, the CDR3 is TGTGCCGGCAGTCCTCAGGGTGACAATGAGCAGTTCTTC. Its protein product is CAGSPQGDNEQFF.

The sample holds a few counts of this clonotype. This chain links TRBV7-9 with TRBJ2-3; D gene unclear. V lost 0 bases and J lost 5, with 21 bases in between. The germline CDR1 and CDR2 sequences are SEHNR and FQNEAQ (reference sequence). The CDR3 has 18 residues. CDR3 bases: TGTGCCAGCAGCTTAGCGAGGTACACCGGCGCCCAGATAGATACGCAGTATTTT. Its protein is CASSLARYTGAQIDTQYF.

Turning to this clonotype: Being one base from a much bigger clone, this may be a read error. This sequence joins TRBV20-1 and TRBJ2-1; D might be TRBD2 (6 bases). Trimming pared 5 bases from V and 12 bases from J, leaving 23 bases between. In germline, CDR1 is DFQATT, CDR2 SNEGSKA (reference sequence). This CDR3 comprises 14 residues. Here the CDR3 reads CSARPPGLWDGQFF. Here the CDR3 DNA reads TGCAGTGCTCGTCCTCCGGGACTTTGGGATGGGCAGTTCTTC.

This chain joins TRBV5-1 and TRBJ2-7; D is ambiguous. V was pared by 4 bases and J by 2 bases, with 16 bases between. The CDR3 contains 15 residues. The germline V gene encodes CDR1 SGHRS and CDR2 YFSETQ. This CDR3 reads CASSPELTPPYEQYF. The CDR3 nucleotides are TGCGCCAGCAGCCCTGAACTAACGCCCCCCTACGAGCAGTACTTC. Variable domain in full (rest from reference TRBV5-1 and TRBJ2-7): KAGVTQTPRYLIKTRGQQVTLSCSPISGHRSVSWYQQTPGQGLQFLFEYFSETQRNKGNFPGRFSGRQFSNSRSEMNVSTLELGDSALYLCASSPELTPPYEQYFGPGTRLTVT.

This chain connects TRBV19 to TRBJ1-5; 12 nucleotides agree with TRBD1. Germline assignment: CDR1 LNHDA and CDR2 SQIVND (reference sequence). The CDR3 runs to 15 residues. The V and J ends lost 4 bases and 6 bases, in that order; junction bases with no gene match: 4. Here the CDR3 reads CASSRDRGRFQPQHF. CDR3 coding DNA: TGTGCCAGTAGTAGGGACAGGGGGCGATTTCAGCCCCAGCATTTT.

On this clonotype itself: This sequence may be a read error, since a much larger clone differs from it by one base. This sequence joins TRBV28 and TRBJ1-2, with a weak D call TRBD1 (6 bases). V lost 4 bases and J 4 bases, leaving 19 bases between the germline ends. CDR3 size: 16 residues. The germline CDR1 and CDR2 sequences are MDHEN and SYDVKM. The CDR3 loop reads CASSSAGTLSSYGYTF. Written as DNA, the CDR3 is TGTGCCAGCAGTTCCGCCGGGACACTTTCTAGCTATGGCTACACCTTC.

The J gene is TRBJ2-1, the V gene TRBV29-1; 12 bases are shared with TRBD2. The trim removed 8 bases at V and 8 bases at J, leaving 4 bases unmatched. Per the germline V gene, CDR1 is SQVTM and CDR2 is ANQGSEA. The CDR3 loop spans 12 amino acids. The CDR3 loop reads CSSGLAGYEQFF. CDR3 bases: TGCAGCTCGGGACTAGCGGGTTATGAGCAGTTCTTC.

This clonotype was seen repeatedly, ten times or more. V is TRBV2 and J is TRBJ2-5, with 7 bases aligning to TRBD1. Germline V gene sequence: CDR1 SNHLY, CDR2 FYNNEI. This CDR3 is 13 amino acids long. The V gene end was trimmed by 5 bases and the J gene end by 2 bases; junction bases not matched to a gene: 2. The CDR3 nucleotides read TGTGCCAGCAGTAAGGACAGGCAAGAGACCCAGTACTTC. Protein product: CASSKDRQETQYF.

This clonotype was found a few times. This chain connects TRBV18 to TRBJ1-1; no firm D call. CDR1 is KGHSH and CDR2 is LQKENI in the germline V gene. The V gene lost 2 bases and the J gene lost 6 bases, with 10 bases spanning the gap. The CDR3 has 13 residues. CDR3: CASSPSTPPEAFF. CDR3 DNA: TGTGCCAGCTCACCAAGTACTCCGCCTGAAGCTTTCTTT.

The rearrangement uses TRBV10-3 and TRBJ2-7; no reliable D call. V lost 2 bases and J 0 bases, leaving 11 bases between the germline ends. Germline assignment: CDR1 ENHRY and CDR2 SYGVKD. The CDR3 contains 15 residues. The DNA for the CDR3 is TGTGCCATCAGTGAGGATAGATTACCCTCCTACGAGCAGTACTTC. Translation gives CAISEDRLPSYEQYF.

The V and J genes are TRBV18 and TRBJ2-7; 7 bases are a match to TRBD1. The CDR3 length is 14 residues. The germline CDR1 and CDR2 sequences are KGHSH and LQKENI. V lost 3 bases, J lost 4 bases, and 6 bases stayed unmatched. CDR3 DNA: TGTGCCAGCTCACCGGGACAGCGGCTTTACGAGCAGTACTTC. The encoded protein is CASSPGQRLYEQYF.

This clonotype was seen a handful of times. The rearrangement links TRBV18 to TRBJ2-1, with TRBD2 matching over 13 bases. The V gene's germline CDR1 is KGHSH and CDR2 LQKENI. J lost 1 base, V lost 3 bases, and 9 bases had no gene match. The CDR3 is made up of 19 amino acids. In DNA, the CDR3 is TGTGCCAGCTCACCTTATCTCGGGACTAGCGGGAAATCCTACAATGAGCAGTTCTTC. Its translation is CASSPYLGTSGKSYNEQFF.

By sample share, this clonotype is medium-sized. This sequence joins TRBV20-1 and TRBJ1-1, with D tentatively TRBD1 (5 bases). Germline CDR1 reads DFQATT; CDR2 reads SNEGSKA (reference sequence). This CDR3 spans 17 amino acids. The V end was cut by 0 bases, the J end by 1 base, with 18 bases between. The CDR3 DNA is TGCAGTGCTAGAGATGAGATAGGGGAAGGGAGGAACACTGAAGCTTTCTTT. Translating gives CSARDEIGEGRNTEAFF.

By share, this clonotype counts as medium-sized (0.01 to 0.1%). J is TRBJ2-5 and V is TRBV6-1, with TRBD2 as a possible D gene (6 bases). Trimming cost V 5 bases and J 1 base, with 17 bases left between them. CDR3 length: 16 amino acids. Germline V gene lookup returns CDR1 MNHNS and CDR2 SASEGT. The DNA of the CDR3 is TGTGCCAGCAGTTTCCAGGGAGGAAAAGCCCAAGAGACCCAGTACTTC. It yields the protein CASSFQGGKAQETQYF.

This chain connects TRBV29-1 to TRBJ2-1, with 9 nucleotides matching TRBD2. In germline, CDR1 is SQVTM, CDR2 ANQGSEA. V lost 0 bases and J lost 2; bases outside the gene matches: 8. The CDR3 length is 17 residues. CDR3 amino acids: CSVEDESAGGTYNEQFF. The CDR3 DNA sequence: TGCAGCGTTGAAGACGAATCTGCGGGAGGGACCTACAATGAGCAGTTCTTC.

There are a few counts of this clonotype. The rearrangement links TRBV30 to TRBJ1-2; maybe TRBD1 (6 bases). This CDR3 contains 19 residues. The ends were cut back, 1 base at V and 0 bases at J, with 24 bases in the middle. Germline CDR1 GTSNPN, CDR2 SVGIG (reference sequence). The CDR3 nucleotides are TGTGCCTGGAGTGGATTTGGAGACTGGACAGCTCGACCTAACTATGGCTACACCTTC. Residues: CAWSGFGDWTARPNYGYTF.

By proportion, this clonotype is medium-sized (0.01 to 0.1%). The chain recombines TRBV20-1 with TRBJ1-1; TRBD1 might be the D (5 bases). The CDR3 consists of 13 residues. V was pared by 6 bases and J by 6 bases, with 17 bases between. Looked up from germline, CDR1 is DFQATT and CDR2 is SNEGSKA (reference sequence). The CDR3 loop is CSAEQAGGAEAFF. CDR3 sequence (DNA): TGCAGTGCCGAACAGGCGGGGGGTGCTGAAGCTTTCTTT.

This clonotype is labeled as medium-sized. The chain couples TRBV6-2 or TRBV6-3 to TRBJ2-5, with 13 bases matching TRBD2. J was trimmed by 2 bases and V by 4 bases; bases with no gene match: 1. CDR3 length equals 15 residues. Germline CDR1 reads MNHEY; CDR2 reads SVGEGT. The CDR3 region has the DNA TGTGCCAGCAGTTTGGGACTAGCGGGACAAGAGACCCAGTACTTC. Translating gives CASSLGLAGQETQYF.